These 11 T cell receptor beta chains were all obtained from the same sample, sequenced in a study of blood T cell repertoires in COVID-19 (dated by TCRdb to the early 2020s). Preparation of the library involved the immunoSEQ multiplex PCR assay. Here the immuneACCESS table is served through TCRdb, limited to in-frame sequences with V and J called. Missing clones are a known gap in these copies; in checked studies unresolved V genes cover under half, and the rest lacks a known reason. The sample table records over 110,000 clones; 88% of these occur just once. The biggest ten clones account for 1.5% to 2% of the sample. Material for sequencing was peripheral blood. The receptors here all came from a man in his sixties or seventies with acute or convalescent COVID-19.

At least ten counts were recorded for this clone. The rearrangement links TRBV30 to TRBJ1-4, with TRBD1 as a possible D gene (5 bases). Germline V gene lookup returns CDR1 GTSNPN and CDR2 SVGIG (reference sequence). This CDR3 contains 17 residues. V lost 1 base to trimming and J lost 0 bases, with 15 bases between them. In DNA, the CDR3 is TGTGCCTGGAGTGAATGGACGATCAGGGCAACTAATGAAAAACTGTTTTTT. It encodes CAWSEWTIRATNEKLFF.

The chain couples TRBV19 to TRBJ2-2; possible D gene TRBD2, 5 bases. CDR1 and CDR2 from the germline V gene are LNHDA and SQIVND (reference sequence). This CDR3 has 17 amino acids. V lost 2 bases and J lost 9, with 22 bases in between. The CDR3 nucleotides read TGTGCCAGTAGTATACAGACTACTCGAACGGGCAGACGGGAGCTGTTTTTT. This sequence encodes CASSIQTTRTGRRELFF.

The chain couples TRBV2 to TRBJ2-7, with 10 bases matching TRBD1. The CDR3 is 13 residues long. In germline, CDR1 is SNHLY, CDR2 FYNNEI. V shed 6 bases and J 9 bases; nucleotides not matched to a gene: 8. CDR3: CASSRGQGQMQYF. Here the CDR3 DNA reads TGTGCCAGCAGCCGGGGACAGGGGCAGATGCAGTACTTC.

This clone has just one count. V and J are TRBV18 and TRBJ2-5; TRBD2 matches 8 bases. J lost 12 bases, V lost 3 bases, and 9 bases had no gene match. The germline gives CDR1 KGHSH, CDR2 LQKENI. This CDR3 region has 13 residues. The CDR3 region is CASSPGSGGPKYF. The DNA of the CDR3 is TGTGCCAGCTCACCGGGCAGCGGGGGCCCCAAGTACTTC.

The chain carries TRBV28 and TRBJ1-1; no reliable D call. V lost 4 bases and J 2 bases, leaving 14 bases between the germline ends. The CDR3 covers 15 residues. The germline V gene encodes CDR1 MDHEN and CDR2 SYDVKM. The CDR3 nucleotides are TGTGCCAGCAGTTCGTGGGGAGCAGCAAACACTGAAGCTTTCTTT. This sequence encodes CASSSWGAANTEAFF.

The V gene is TRBV27, the J gene TRBJ1-5, with D tentatively TRBD1 (6 bases). Germline CDR1 MNHEY, CDR2 SMNVEV (reference sequence). V shed 6 bases and J shed 3 bases, with 12 bases lying between them. The CDR3 contains 14 residues. The CDR3 loop is CASSRTGNNQPQHF. Written as DNA, the CDR3 is TGTGCCAGCAGCCGAACAGGGAACAATCAGCCCCAGCATTTT.

The rearrangement links TRBV24-1 to TRBJ2-3, with D possibly being TRBD1 (6 bases). Deletions cut 3 bases from V and 0 bases from J, with 15 bases between. The CDR3 is 17 residues long. Germline CDR1 KGHDR, CDR2 SFDVKD. The CDR3 bases are TGTGCCACCAGTGATCGGCCGGGACAATTAAGCACAGATACGCAGTATTTT. Residues: CATSDRPGQLSTDTQYF.

The J gene is TRBJ2-5, the V gene TRBV7-9, with no clear D. The CDR3 sequence is 10 residues long. The V end was cut by 4 bases, the J end by 7 bases, with 4 bases between. Germline loops: CDR1 SEHNR, CDR2 FQNEAQ (reference sequence). The CDR3 reads CASSSLTQYF. For the CDR3, the DNA is TGTGCCAGCAGCTCTCTGACCCAGTACTTC.

The chain carries TRBV6-5 and TRBJ2-7, with TRBD1 matching over 9 bases. Germline V gene lookup returns CDR1 MNHEY and CDR2 SVGAGI. The CDR3 extends over 13 amino acids. V shed 6 bases and J 3 bases; nucleotides not matched to a gene: 3. The CDR3 nucleotides are TGTGCCAGCAGGGGACAGGGAATCTACGAGCAGTACTTC. Translated: CASRGQGIYEQYF.

The V gene is TRBV10-3, the J gene TRBJ2-3; 7 nucleotides match TRBD2. Germline V lookup: CDR1 ENHRY, CDR2 SYGVKD. V lost 0 bases to trimming and J lost 4 bases; unmatched junction nucleotides: 10. The CDR3 totals 17 residues. CDR3 loop: CAISESASGPSADTQYF. The CDR3 DNA reads TGTGCCATCAGTGAGTCGGCTAGCGGTCCTAGTGCAGATACGCAGTATTTT.

This clone was detected a few times. V is TRBV18 and J is TRBJ2-2; no definite D call. Trimming cost V 3 bases and J 2 bases, with 7 bases left between them. CDR3 length: 14 amino acids. Germline V gene sequence: CDR1 KGHSH, CDR2 LQKENI. The CDR3 reads CASSPGENTGELFF. Here the CDR3 DNA reads TGTGCCAGCTCACCTGGAGAAAACACCGGGGAGCTGTTTTTT.